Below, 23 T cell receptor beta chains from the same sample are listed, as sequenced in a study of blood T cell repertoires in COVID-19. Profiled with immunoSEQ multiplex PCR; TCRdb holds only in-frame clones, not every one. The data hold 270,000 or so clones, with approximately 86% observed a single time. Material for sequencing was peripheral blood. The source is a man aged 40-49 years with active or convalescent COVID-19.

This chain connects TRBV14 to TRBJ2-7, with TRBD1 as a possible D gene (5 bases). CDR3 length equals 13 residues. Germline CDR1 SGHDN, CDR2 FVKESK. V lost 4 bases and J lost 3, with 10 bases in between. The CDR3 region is CASSRTPYYEQYF. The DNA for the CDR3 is TGTGCCAGCAGCCGGACACCTTACTACGAGCAGTACTTC.

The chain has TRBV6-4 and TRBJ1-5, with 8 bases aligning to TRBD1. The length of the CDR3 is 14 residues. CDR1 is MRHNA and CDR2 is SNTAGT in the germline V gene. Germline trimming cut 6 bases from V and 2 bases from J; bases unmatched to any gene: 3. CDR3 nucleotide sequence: TGTGCCAGCAGCCAGACAGGGGGCAATCAGCCCCAGCATTTT. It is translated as CASSQTGGNQPQHF.

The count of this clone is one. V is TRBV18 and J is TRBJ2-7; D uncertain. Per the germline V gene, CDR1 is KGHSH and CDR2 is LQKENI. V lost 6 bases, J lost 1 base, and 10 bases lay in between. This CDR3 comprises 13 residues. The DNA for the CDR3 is TGTGCCAGCTCCCTACTCGAGTCCTACGAGCAGTACTTC. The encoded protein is CASSLLESYEQYF.

Here the CDR3 reads CASSPQGQGYTF. As DNA, the CDR3 is TGCGCCAGCAGCCCTCAGGGCCAGGGCTACACCTTC. V and J are TRBV5-1 and TRBJ1-2; D may be TRBD1 (5 bases). The germline V gene has CDR1 SGHRS and CDR2 YFSETQ. Trimming took 4 bases from V and 8 from J, leaving 12 bases between them. The CDR3 totals 12 residues. The full variable domain, in which reference TRBV5-1 and TRBJ1-2 provide the parts outside the CDR3, is KAGVTQTPRYLIKTRGQQVTLSCSPISGHRSVSWYQQTPGQGLQFLFEYFSETQRNKGNFPGRFSGRQFSNSRSEMNVSTLELGDSALYLCASSPQGQGYTFGSGTRLTVV.

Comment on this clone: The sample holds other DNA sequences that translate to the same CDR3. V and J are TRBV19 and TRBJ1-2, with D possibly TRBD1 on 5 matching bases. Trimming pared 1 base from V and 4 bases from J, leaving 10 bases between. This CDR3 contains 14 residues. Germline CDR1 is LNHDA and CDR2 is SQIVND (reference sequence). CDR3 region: CASSIGGLSYGYTF. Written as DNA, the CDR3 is TGTGCCAGTAGTATAGGGGGACTTTCCTATGGCTACACCTTC.

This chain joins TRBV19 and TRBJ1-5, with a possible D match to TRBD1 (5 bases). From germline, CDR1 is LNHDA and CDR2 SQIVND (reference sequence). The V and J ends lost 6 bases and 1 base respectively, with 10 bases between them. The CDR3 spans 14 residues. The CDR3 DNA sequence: TGTGCCAGTAGGACGGGGGGAAGCAATCAGCCCCAGCATTTT. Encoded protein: CASRTGGSNQPQHF.

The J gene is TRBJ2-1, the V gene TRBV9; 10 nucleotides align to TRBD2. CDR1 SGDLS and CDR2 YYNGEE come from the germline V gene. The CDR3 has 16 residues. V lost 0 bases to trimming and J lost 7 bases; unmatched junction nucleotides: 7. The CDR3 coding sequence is TGTGCCAGCAGCGTAGCTAAGCGGGGGGGCGTGAATGAGCAGTTCTTC. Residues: CASSVAKRGGVNEQFF. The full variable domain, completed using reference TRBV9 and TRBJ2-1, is DSGVTQTPKHLITATGQRVTLRCSPRSGDLSVYWYQQSLDQGLQFLIQYYNGEERAKGNILERFSAQQFPDLHSELNLSSLELGDSALYFCASSVAKRGGVNEQFFGPGTRLTVL.

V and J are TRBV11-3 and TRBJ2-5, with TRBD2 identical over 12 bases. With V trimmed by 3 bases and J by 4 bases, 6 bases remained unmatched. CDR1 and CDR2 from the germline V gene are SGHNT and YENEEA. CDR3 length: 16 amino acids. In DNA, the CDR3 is TGTGCCAGCAGCTTTCGACTAGCGGGAGTCGTAGAGACCCAGTACTTC. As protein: CASSFRLAGVVETQYF.

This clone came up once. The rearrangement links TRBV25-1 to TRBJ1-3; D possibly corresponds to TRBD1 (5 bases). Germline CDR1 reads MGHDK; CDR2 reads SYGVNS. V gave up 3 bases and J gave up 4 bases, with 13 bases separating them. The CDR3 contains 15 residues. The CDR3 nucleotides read TGTGCCAGCAGTGACCTTACCGACAGCGGAAACACCATATATTTT. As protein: CASSDLTDSGNTIYF.

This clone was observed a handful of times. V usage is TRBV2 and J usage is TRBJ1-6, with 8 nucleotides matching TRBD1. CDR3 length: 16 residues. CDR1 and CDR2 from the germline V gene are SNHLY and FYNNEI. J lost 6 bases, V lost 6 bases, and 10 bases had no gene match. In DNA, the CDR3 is TGTGCCAGCAGCCAAGGGACAGGAAGGACTAATTCACCCCTCCACTTT. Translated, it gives CASSQGTGRTNSPLHF.

The CDR3 DNA sequence: TGTGCCAGCAGTTACTCGGACTCTAACACCGGGGAGCTGTTTTTT. Protein sequence: CASSYSDSNTGELFF. The chain employs TRBV6-5 and TRBJ2-2; a weak D match, TRBD2 (5 bases). Trimming stripped 0 bases from V and 2 bases from J, with 7 bases between. The germline CDR1 and CDR2 sequences are MNHEY and SVGAGI. The CDR3 is 15 amino acids.

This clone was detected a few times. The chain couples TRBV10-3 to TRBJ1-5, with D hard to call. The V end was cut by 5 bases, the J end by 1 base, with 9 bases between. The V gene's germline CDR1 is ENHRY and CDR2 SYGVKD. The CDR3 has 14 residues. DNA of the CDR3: TGTGCCATCAGTAGGAGGGTGAGCAATCAGCCCCAGCATTTT. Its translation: CAISRRVSNQPQHF.

The CDR3 DNA sequence: TGTGCCACCTTACCCGGGACAGTTGTCTACGAGCAGTACTTC. The encoded protein is CATLPGTVVYEQYF. The gene calls are TRBV2 and TRBJ2-7, with 7 positions matching TRBD1. The trim removed 10 bases at V and 3 bases at J, leaving 12 bases unmatched. The germline gives CDR1 SNHLY, CDR2 FYNNEI. The CDR3 spans 14 residues.

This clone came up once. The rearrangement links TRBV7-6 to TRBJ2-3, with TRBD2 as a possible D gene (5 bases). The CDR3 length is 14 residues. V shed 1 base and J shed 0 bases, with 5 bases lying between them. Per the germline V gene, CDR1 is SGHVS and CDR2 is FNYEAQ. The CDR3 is CASSLGTSTDTQYF. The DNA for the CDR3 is TGTGCCAGCAGCTTAGGGACTAGCACAGATACGCAGTATTTT.

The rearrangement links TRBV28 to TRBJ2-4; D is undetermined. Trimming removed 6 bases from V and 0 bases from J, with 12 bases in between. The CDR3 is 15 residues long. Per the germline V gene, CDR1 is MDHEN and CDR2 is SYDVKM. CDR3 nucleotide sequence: TGTGCCAGCAGCCTCACACAGCTAGCCAAAAACATTCAGTACTTC. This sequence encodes CASSLTQLAKNIQYF.

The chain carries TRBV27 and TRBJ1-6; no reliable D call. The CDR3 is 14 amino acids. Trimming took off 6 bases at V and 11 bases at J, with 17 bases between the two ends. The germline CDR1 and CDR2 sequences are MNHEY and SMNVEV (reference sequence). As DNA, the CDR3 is TGTGCCAGCAGCTTCAGACTGAAGTTGACACCCCTCCACTTT. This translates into CASSFRLKLTPLHF.

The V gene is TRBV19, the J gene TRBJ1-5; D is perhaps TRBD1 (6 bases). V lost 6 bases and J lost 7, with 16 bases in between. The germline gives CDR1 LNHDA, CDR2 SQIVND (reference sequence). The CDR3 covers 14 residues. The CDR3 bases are TGTGCCAGTAGCCCAGGGGCAGGGGAACAGCCCCAGCATTTT. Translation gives CASSPGAGEQPQHF.

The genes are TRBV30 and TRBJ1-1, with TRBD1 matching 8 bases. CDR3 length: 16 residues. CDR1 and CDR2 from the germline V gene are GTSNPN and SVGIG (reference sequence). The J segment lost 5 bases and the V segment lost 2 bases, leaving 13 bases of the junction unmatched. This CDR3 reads CAWSRRPGGSRTEAFF. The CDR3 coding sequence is TGTGCCTGGAGTAGGCGCCCAGGGGGCTCAAGAACTGAAGCTTTCTTT.

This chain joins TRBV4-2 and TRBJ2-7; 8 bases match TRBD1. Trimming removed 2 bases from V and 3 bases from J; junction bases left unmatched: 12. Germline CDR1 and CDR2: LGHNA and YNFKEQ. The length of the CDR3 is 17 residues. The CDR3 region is CASSQFRTTGGVYEQYF. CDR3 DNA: TGTGCCAGCAGCCAATTTAGAACCACAGGGGGAGTCTACGAGCAGTACTTC.

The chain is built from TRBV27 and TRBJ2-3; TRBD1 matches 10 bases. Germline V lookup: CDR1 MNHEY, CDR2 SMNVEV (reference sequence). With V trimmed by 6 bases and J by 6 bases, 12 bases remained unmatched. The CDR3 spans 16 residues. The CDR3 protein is CASRLPGTGEADTQYF. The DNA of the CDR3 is TGTGCCAGCAGGCTACCCGGGACAGGGGAGGCGGATACGCAGTATTTT.

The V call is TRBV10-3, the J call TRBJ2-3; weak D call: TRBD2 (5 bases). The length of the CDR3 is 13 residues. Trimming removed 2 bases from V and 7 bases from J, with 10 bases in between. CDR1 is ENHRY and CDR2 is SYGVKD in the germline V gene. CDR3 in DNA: TGTGCCATCAGTGAGGAGGGCATAAATACGCAGTATTTT. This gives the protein CAISEEGINTQYF.

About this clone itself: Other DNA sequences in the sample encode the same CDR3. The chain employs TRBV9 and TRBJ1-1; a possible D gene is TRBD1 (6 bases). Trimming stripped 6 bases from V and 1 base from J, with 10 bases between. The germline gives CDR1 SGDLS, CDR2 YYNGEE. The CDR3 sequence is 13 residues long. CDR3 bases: TGTGCCAGCATGGGACAAACGAACACTGAAGCTTTCTTT. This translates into CASMGQTNTEAFF.

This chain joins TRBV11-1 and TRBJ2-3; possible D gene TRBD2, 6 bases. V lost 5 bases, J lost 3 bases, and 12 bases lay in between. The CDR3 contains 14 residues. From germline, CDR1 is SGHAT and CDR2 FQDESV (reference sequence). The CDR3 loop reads CASSPRESTDTQYF. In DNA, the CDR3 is TGTGCCAGCAGCCCCCGGGAGTCTACAGATACGCAGTATTTT.